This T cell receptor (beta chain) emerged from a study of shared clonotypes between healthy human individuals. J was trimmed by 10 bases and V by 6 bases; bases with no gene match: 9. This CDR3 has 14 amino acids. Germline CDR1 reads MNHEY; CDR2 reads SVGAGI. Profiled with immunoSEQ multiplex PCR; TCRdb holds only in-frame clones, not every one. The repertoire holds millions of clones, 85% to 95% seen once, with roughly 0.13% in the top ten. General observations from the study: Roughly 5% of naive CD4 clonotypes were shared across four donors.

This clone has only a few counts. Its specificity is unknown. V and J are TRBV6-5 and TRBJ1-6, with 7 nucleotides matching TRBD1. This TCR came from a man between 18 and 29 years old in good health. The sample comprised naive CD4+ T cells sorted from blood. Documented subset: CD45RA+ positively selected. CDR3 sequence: CASSRQGSGSPLHF. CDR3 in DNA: TGTGCCAGCAGCCGACAGGGCTCAGGATCACCCCTCCACTTT.